This T cell receptor beta chain was identified during a study of OX40 agonist ivuxolimab in advanced cancers. The junction had 10 bases not matched to a gene; V was cut back by 2 bases and J by 2 bases. The germline gives CDR1 MGHRA, CDR2 YSYEKL. The CDR3 totals 17 residues. Libraries were prepared by immunoSEQ multiplex PCR; TCRdb keeps only in-frame clonotypes and omits some of them. This sample has about 64,000 clones, with 75% to 90% found just once. The J gene is TRBJ2-7, the V gene TRBV4-1; 9 bases align to TRBD2. The TCR was taken from an adult with an advanced solid tumor such as melanoma, head and neck, liver or kidney cancer. Sequencing used CD4+ or CD8+ T cells sorted from blood, obtained in a trial of the OX40 agonist ivuxolimab. The CDR3 here is CASSQFEGLARTYEQYF. For the CDR3, the DNA is TGCGCCAGCAGCCAATTTGAAGGACTAGCGAGGACCTACGAGCAGTACTTC.